A selection of T cell receptor beta chains follows, all from one sample in a study of shared clonotypes between healthy human individuals. Produced via immunoSEQ multiplex PCR; TCRdb's table is partial and in-frame only. Of about 2 million clones detected, 95% appear once; the ten largest clones hold about 0.13%. The sequencing input was naive CD4+ T cells sorted from blood. These receptors originate from a man younger than 35 in good health. CDR3s include the opening cysteine and the closing phenylalanine or tryptophan. D genes are given only for firm matches. Only some rows state a clone size, as once, few, many or a class for expanded clones.

d_call: TRBD1
clone_size: once
j_call: TRBJ2-5
v_call: TRBV2
cdr3_nt: TGTGCCAGCAGAGACAGTTGGGACAGGGGCCAAGAGACCCAGTACTTC
cdr3_aa: CASRDSWDRGQETQYF

d_call: TRBD2
clone_size: .
j_call: TRBJ2-1
v_call: TRBV27
cdr3_nt: TGTGCCAGCAGTTTCCCTAGCGGGAGTAATGAGCAGTTCTTC
cdr3_aa: CASSFPSGSNEQFF

d_call: TRBD1
clone_size: .
j_call: TRBJ2-7
v_call: TRBV6-5
cdr3_nt: TGTGCCAGCAGTTACTCGGTCAGGGGGAGCGAGCAGTACTTC
cdr3_aa: CASSYSVRGSEQYF

d_call: TRBD1
clone_size: .
j_call: TRBJ2-7
v_call: TRBV28
cdr3_nt: TGTGCCAGCAGTCCGACGGACAGGGTAGCCTACGAGCAGTACTTC
cdr3_aa: CASSPTDRVAYEQYF

d_call: TRBD1
clone_size: .
j_call: TRBJ2-1
v_call: TRBV5-1
cdr3_nt: TGCGCCAGCAGCCTTCCTGGGGAAGACAGGGTCAATGAGCAGTTCTTC
cdr3_aa: CASSLPGEDRVNEQFF

d_call: .
clone_size: many
j_call: TRBJ1-5
v_call: TRBV7-2
cdr3_nt: TGTGCCAGCAGCTTAGCGCTCGAAGGCTATAGCAATCAGCCCCAGCATTTT
cdr3_aa: CASSLALEGYSNQPQHF

d_call: TRBD1
clone_size: .
j_call: TRBJ1-6
v_call: TRBV28
cdr3_nt: TGTGCCAGCAGTCAACAGGGGCCCTCACCCCTCCACTTT
cdr3_aa: CASSQQGPSPLHF

d_call: TRBD1
clone_size: .
j_call: TRBJ2-7
v_call: TRBV5-1
cdr3_nt: TGCGCCAGCAGCTATCTCCGGGACAGCTCCTACGAGCAGTACTTC
cdr3_aa: CASSYLRDSSYEQYF

d_call: .
clone_size: once
j_call: TRBJ2-3
v_call: TRBV30
cdr3_nt: TGTGCCTGGAGTGTAGTACGGGCAGATACGCAGTATTTT
cdr3_aa: CAWSVVRADTQYF

d_call: TRBD1
clone_size: .
j_call: TRBJ1-1
v_call: TRBV25-1
cdr3_nt: TGTGCCAGCACCGCCAGGGGGAGGAATCTGAACACTGAAGCTTTCTTT
cdr3_aa: CASTARGRNLNTEAFF

d_call: .
clone_size: .
j_call: TRBJ2-7
v_call: TRBV11-2
cdr3_nt: TGTGCCAGCAGCTATGACGGCTCTTTCGAGCAGTACTTC
cdr3_aa: CASSYDGSFEQYF

d_call: .
clone_size: .
j_call: TRBJ2-3
v_call: TRBV30
cdr3_nt: TGTGCCTGGAATCAAGAGTCCGGGACCTATGGGGATACGCAGTATTTT
cdr3_aa: CAWNQESGTYGDTQYF

d_call: .
clone_size: once
j_call: TRBJ2-2
v_call: TRBV28
cdr3_nt: TGTGCCAGCAGTTTGGGAGTAACCGGGGAGCTGTTTTTT
cdr3_aa: CASSLGVTGELFF

d_call: .
clone_size: .
j_call: TRBJ2-5
v_call: TRBV20-1
cdr3_nt: TGCAGTGCCCTAAAGGGGGAGACCCAGTACTTC
cdr3_aa: CSALKGETQYF

d_call: .
clone_size: .
j_call: TRBJ1-2
v_call: TRBV20-1
cdr3_nt: TGCAGTGCTAGATCGGGATATGGCTACACCTTC
cdr3_aa: CSARSGYGYTF

d_call: .
clone_size: .
j_call: TRBJ1-5
v_call: TRBV7-2
cdr3_nt: TGTGCCAGCAGCTTAGACCTTTCGGCCCAGCATTTT
cdr3_aa: CASSLDLSAQHF

d_call: .
clone_size: .
j_call: TRBJ2-3
v_call: TRBV2
cdr3_nt: TGTGCCAGCAGTGAAAACAGTGATACGCAGTATTTT
cdr3_aa: CASSENSDTQYF

d_call: TRBD1
clone_size: .
j_call: TRBJ2-2
v_call: TRBV5-4
cdr3_nt: TGTGCCAGCAGCTTGGTACAGGGGGGCACCGGGGAGCTGTTTTTT
cdr3_aa: CASSLVQGGTGELFF

d_call: .
clone_size: .
j_call: TRBJ1-1
v_call: TRBV30
cdr3_nt: TGTGCCTGGAGCGGTAAAGGTCGACAGGTGAACACTGAAGCTTTCTTT
cdr3_aa: CAWSGKGRQVNTEAFF

d_call: .
clone_size: .
j_call: TRBJ2-2
v_call: TRBV18
cdr3_nt: TGTGCCAGCTCGTCAGACCCACCGGGAAGTAACACCGGGGAGCTGTTTTTT
cdr3_aa: CASSSDPPGSNTGELFF

d_call: .
clone_size: .
j_call: TRBJ2-7
v_call: TRBV29-1
cdr3_nt: TGCAGCGTTGCCCCGGGAGATGTCTACGAGCAGTACTTC
cdr3_aa: CSVAPGDVYEQYF

d_call: .
clone_size: .
j_call: TRBJ2-3
v_call: TRBV5-1
cdr3_nt: TGCGCCAGCAGCCGCGCGTTTACGGGGGCAGATACGCAGTATTTT
cdr3_aa: CASSRAFTGADTQYF

d_call: .
clone_size: .
j_call: TRBJ2-4
v_call: TRBV5-6
cdr3_nt: TGTGCCAGCAGCTTGTGGGTGACGGCCAAAAACATTCAGTACTTC
cdr3_aa: CASSLWVTAKNIQYF

d_call: TRBD1
clone_size: .
j_call: TRBJ2-1
v_call: TRBV5-1
cdr3_nt: TGCGCCAGCAGCTCGGGGCCGGGACAGGGGTACAATGAGCAGTTCTTC
cdr3_aa: CASSSGPGQGYNEQFF

d_call: .
clone_size: .
j_call: TRBJ1-1
v_call: TRBV18
cdr3_nt: TGTGCCAGCTCACGGGCATGGGGGAACACTGAAGCTTTCTTT
cdr3_aa: CASSRAWGNTEAFF

d_call: TRBD1
clone_size: once
j_call: TRBJ2-2
v_call: TRBV7-9
cdr3_nt: TGTGCCAGCAGCGGGACAGTGAAGAACACCGGGGAGCTGTTTTTT
cdr3_aa: CASSGTVKNTGELFF

d_call: TRBD2
clone_size: .
j_call: TRBJ2-5
v_call: TRBV10-3
cdr3_nt: TGTGCCATAAGCGGGGGGGCGTACCAAGAGACCCAGTACTTC
cdr3_aa: CAISGGAYQETQYF

d_call: .
clone_size: .
j_call: TRBJ2-2
v_call: TRBV25-1
cdr3_nt: TGTGCCAGCGTCGGGACCATCACCGGGGAGCTGTTTTTT
cdr3_aa: CASVGTITGELFF

d_call: TRBD2
clone_size: .
j_call: TRBJ2-7
v_call: TRBV6-5
cdr3_nt: TGTGCCAGCAGTCGACGTGGGACTAGCCCCTACGAGCAGTACTTC
cdr3_aa: CASSRRGTSPYEQYF

d_call: TRBD1
clone_size: .
j_call: TRBJ1-6
v_call: TRBV30
cdr3_nt: TGTGCCTGGAGTGCCGGACAGGGAACTTCATGGGGCGGTCCCCGATCACCCCTCCACTTT
cdr3_aa: CAWSAGQGTSWGGPRSPLHF

d_call: .
clone_size: .
j_call: TRBJ1-2
v_call: TRBV5-1
cdr3_nt: TGCGCCAGCAGCCGGGAGGGTGAGAATTATGGCTACACCTTC
cdr3_aa: CASSREGENYGYTF

d_call: .
clone_size: .
j_call: TRBJ2-7
v_call: TRBV6-5
cdr3_nt: TGTGCCAGCAGCTCCGGACAAATATACGAGCAGTACTTC
cdr3_aa: CASSSGQIYEQYF

d_call: .
clone_size: .
j_call: TRBJ1-3
v_call: TRBV10-3
cdr3_nt: TGTGCCATCAGTGAGTCCCCGGACTTTGGCTCTGGAAACACCATATATTTT
cdr3_aa: CAISESPDFGSGNTIYF

d_call: .
clone_size: .
j_call: TRBJ1-5
v_call: TRBV5-1
cdr3_nt: TGCGCCAGCAGCTCGGAGGGAGACTTCAATCAGCCCCAGCATTTT
cdr3_aa: CASSSEGDFNQPQHF

d_call: TRBD2
clone_size: .
j_call: TRBJ2-3
v_call: TRBV6-5
cdr3_nt: TGTGCCAGCAGTTCCGCGGGAGTTTGGGCAGATACGCAGTATTTT
cdr3_aa: CASSSAGVWADTQYF

d_call: .
clone_size: .
j_call: TRBJ2-2
v_call: TRBV30
cdr3_nt: TGTGCCTGGAATACCGGGAAGAACACCGGGGAGCTGTTTTTT
cdr3_aa: CAWNTGKNTGELFF

d_call: TRBD1
clone_size: .
j_call: TRBJ1-2
v_call: TRBV7-9
cdr3_nt: TGTGCCAGCAGCTTACAACCGGGACAGGTGACGGATGGCTACACCTTC
cdr3_aa: CASSLQPGQVTDGYTF

d_call: .
clone_size: .
j_call: TRBJ2-7
v_call: TRBV30
cdr3_nt: TGTGCCTGGAGTGTACGCACGGAGCAGTACTTC
cdr3_aa: CAWSVRTEQYF

d_call: .
clone_size: once
j_call: TRBJ1-6
v_call: TRBV18
cdr3_nt: TGTGCCAGCTCACCTCTGCCTCAGGGTGCCTATAATTCACCCCTCCACTTT
cdr3_aa: CASSPLPQGAYNSPLHF

d_call: .
clone_size: .
j_call: TRBJ1-5
v_call: TRBV7-9
cdr3_nt: TGTGCCAGCAGCTCGTACTCAGATCAGCCCCAGCATTTT
cdr3_aa: CASSSYSDQPQHF

d_call: .
clone_size: .
j_call: TRBJ2-1
v_call: TRBV18
cdr3_nt: TGTGCCAGCTCTCAGAAGGGCAATGAGCAGTTCTTC
cdr3_aa: CASSQKGNEQFF

d_call: TRBD1
clone_size: .
j_call: TRBJ1-1
v_call: TRBV28
cdr3_nt: TGTGCCAGCAGTTATACGACAGGGGGGAGGCTCGCTGAAGCTTTCTTT
cdr3_aa: CASSYTTGGRLAEAFF

d_call: .
clone_size: .
j_call: TRBJ2-7
v_call: TRBV5-1
cdr3_nt: TGCGCCAGCAGCTTGGAATTCCGGGGCGAGCAGTACTTC
cdr3_aa: CASSLEFRGEQYF

d_call: .
clone_size: .
j_call: TRBJ2-3
v_call: TRBV6-6
cdr3_nt: TGTGCCAGCAGTTCCTATCTCGGGGTCGGCACAGATACGCAGTATTTT
cdr3_aa: CASSSYLGVGTDTQYF

d_call: TRBD2
clone_size: .
j_call: TRBJ2-5
v_call: TRBV28
cdr3_nt: TGTGCCAGCAGCCCCCCGGGGGGGCATGGGACCCAGTACTTC
cdr3_aa: CASSPPGGHGTQYF

d_call: .
clone_size: .
j_call: TRBJ2-3
v_call: TRBV30
cdr3_nt: TGTGCCTGGAGCGGGAGTGCAGATACGCAGTATTTT
cdr3_aa: CAWSGSADTQYF

d_call: .
clone_size: .
j_call: TRBJ2-2
v_call: TRBV7-3
cdr3_nt: TGTGCCAGCAGCCAACGGGGGCCAACGAACACCGGGGAGCTGTTTTTT
cdr3_aa: CASSQRGPTNTGELFF

d_call: TRBD1
clone_size: .
j_call: TRBJ2-3
v_call: TRBV5-1
cdr3_nt: TGCGCCAGCAGCTCGACAGGGGTTGGTTCAGATACGCAGTATTTT
cdr3_aa: CASSSTGVGSDTQYF

d_call: TRBD1
clone_size: .
j_call: TRBJ1-1
v_call: TRBV28
cdr3_nt: TGTGCCACCCGCCGACAGGGGAACACTGAAGCTTTCTTT
cdr3_aa: CATRRQGNTEAFF

d_call: .
clone_size: .
j_call: TRBJ1-2
v_call: TRBV6-5
cdr3_nt: TGTGCCAGCAGTTACAGTGGGGGGGACAACTATGGCTACACCTTC
cdr3_aa: CASSYSGGDNYGYTF

d_call: TRBD2
clone_size: .
j_call: TRBJ2-3
v_call: TRBV5-1
cdr3_nt: TGCGCCAGCAGGATAGCGGGGGGGCCGGAGCGGCGCACAGATACGCAGTATTTT
cdr3_aa: CASRIAGGPERRTDTQYF

d_call: .
clone_size: .
j_call: TRBJ2-3
v_call: TRBV6-5
cdr3_nt: TGTGCCAGCAGTTCCTGGCTCACAGATACGCAGTATTTT
cdr3_aa: CASSSWLTDTQYF

d_call: TRBD2
clone_size: .
j_call: TRBJ2-1
v_call: TRBV9
cdr3_nt: TGTGCCAGCAGCGAGACTAGCGGGGGATTCAATGAGCAGTTCTTC
cdr3_aa: CASSETSGGFNEQFF

d_call: TRBD1
clone_size: .
j_call: TRBJ1-2
v_call: TRBV4-2
cdr3_nt: TGTGCCAGCAGCTTCGACAGGGCTAACTATGGCTACACCTTC
cdr3_aa: CASSFDRANYGYTF

d_call: .
clone_size: .
j_call: TRBJ1-1
v_call: TRBV28
cdr3_nt: TGTGCCAGCAGTAACCGGGCAGTAGGGAACACTGAAGCTTTCTTT
cdr3_aa: CASSNRAVGNTEAFF

d_call: .
clone_size: .
j_call: TRBJ2-7
v_call: TRBV5-6
cdr3_nt: TGTGCCAGCAGCTTGGTAGGGTTGTCCTACGAGCAGTACTTC
cdr3_aa: CASSLVGLSYEQYF

d_call: TRBD1
clone_size: .
j_call: TRBJ1-1
v_call: TRBV5-1
cdr3_nt: TGCGCCAGCAGCTTGACAGCTCCAGGACAGGGGGCGGCTGAAGCTTTCTTT
cdr3_aa: CASSLTAPGQGAAEAFF

d_call: TRBD1
clone_size: .
j_call: TRBJ2-2
v_call: TRBV28
cdr3_nt: TGTGCCAGCAGCCCCCCTCAGGGGGCGTTGGGTAGCGGGGAGCTGTTTTTT
cdr3_aa: CASSPPQGALGSGELFF

d_call: .
clone_size: .
j_call: TRBJ2-1
v_call: TRBV5-4
cdr3_nt: TGTGCCAGCAGCTTGGATTTCACCGGGCCTATGGTCCTGTTCTTC
cdr3_aa: CASSLDFTGPMVLFF

d_call: .
clone_size: .
j_call: TRBJ2-6
v_call: TRBV9
cdr3_nt: TGTGCCAGCAGCGTAGCCGGGCGGACAGACTCTGGGGCCAACGTCCTGACTTTC
cdr3_aa: CASSVAGRTDSGANVLTF